These 29 T cell receptor beta chains were sequenced from one sample in a study of T cell responses to AZD1222 COVID-19 vaccine. Sequencing used immunoSEQ multiplex PCR; TCRdb keeps in-frame clones, though not all of them. This table has some 130,000 clones, roughly 90% appearing once. This specimen consisted of peripheral blood, obtained on day 0 of AZD1222 vaccination. These receptors all stem from an adult in good health.

The chain combines TRBV6-1 with TRBJ2-5; no firm D call. CDR3 size: 12 residues. With 1 base removed from V and 9 bases from J, the gap between germline ends came to 9 bases. CDR1 and CDR2 from the germline V gene are MNHNS and SASEGT. CDR3 loop: CASSEGWPSQYF. In DNA form, the CDR3 reads TGTGCCAGCAGTGAAGGGTGGCCGTCCCAGTACTTC.

V is TRBV30 and J is TRBJ2-1; perhaps TRBD2 as D (7 bases). CDR3 length equals 11 residues. V was shortened by 1 base and J by 12 bases, with 10 bases between the two germline ends. Germline CDR1 reads GTSNPN; CDR2 reads SVGIG (reference sequence). CDR3 amino acids: CAWSGGGRQFF. DNA of the CDR3: TGTGCCTGGAGTGGCGGGGGCCGGCAGTTCTTC.

The chain uses TRBV11-2 and TRBJ1-2; no definite D call. V lost 5 bases and J 8 bases, leaving 18 bases between the germline ends. CDR1 is SGHAT and CDR2 is FQNNGV in the germline V gene. The CDR3 runs to 14 residues. The CDR3 DNA reads as TGTGCCAGCAGCCAGATTCAGGACCCCCGAGGCTACACCTTC. Translated: CASSQIQDPRGYTF.

This clone appeared a single time. This rearrangement joins TRBV5-6 to TRBJ1-1; no firm D call. The V end was cut by 1 base, the J end by 0 bases, with 7 bases between. The germline V gene encodes CDR1 SGHDT and CDR2 YYEEEE. CDR3 length equals 14 residues. The CDR3 nucleotides are TGTGCCAGCAGCTTGTGGCAGGTGAACACTGAAGCTTTCTTT. Amino acid sequence: CASSLWQVNTEAFF.

J is TRBJ2-1 and V is TRBV9; TRBD2 might be the D (6 bases). This CDR3 region has 17 residues. V dropped 4 bases and J dropped 0 bases, with 17 bases sitting between them. Germline V gene sequence: CDR1 SGDLS, CDR2 YYNGEE. CDR3 sequence reads: CASSPRASASSYNEQFF. In nucleotides, the CDR3 is TGTGCCAGCAGCCCAAGGGCTAGCGCTAGCTCCTACAATGAGCAGTTCTTC.

The chain couples TRBV5-5 to TRBJ1-4, with 8 bases matching TRBD1. Germline trimming cut 4 bases from V and 7 bases from J; bases unmatched to any gene: 9. Germline values: CDR1 SGHKS, CDR2 YYEKEE (reference sequence). The CDR3 is 15 amino acids. The CDR3 region is CASSRGTGDFEKLFF. The DNA of the CDR3 is TGTGCCAGCAGCCGCGGGACAGGAGATTTTGAAAAACTGTTTTTT. Combining the CDR3 with reference TRBV5-5 and TRBJ1-4 gives the whole variable domain DAGVTQSPTHLIKTRGQQVTLRCSPISGHKSVSWYQQVLGQGPQFIFQYYEKEERGRGNFPDRFSARQFPNYSSELNVNALLLGDSALYLCASSRGTGDFEKLFFGSGTQLSVL.

This clone has only one observation. The chain is built from TRBV19 and TRBJ2-1; TRBD1 is a possible D gene (6 bases). The CDR3 has 15 residues. Trimming shortened V by 6 bases and J by 6 bases, and 18 bases separated the two germline ends. CDR1 and CDR2 (germline): LNHDA, SQIVND (reference sequence). CDR3 in amino acids: CASSLTGHRTNEQFF. CDR3 nucleotide sequence: TGTGCCAGTAGCCTTACGGGACATCGAACCAATGAGCAGTTCTTC.

V and J are TRBV14 and TRBJ1-5, with 8 bases matching TRBD1. V lost 0 bases, J lost 2 bases, and 12 bases stayed unmatched. This CDR3 contains 19 residues. Germline V gene lookup returns CDR1 SGHDN and CDR2 FVKESK. The CDR3 DNA follows: TGTGCCAGCAGCCAAGATCTCCGACAGGGGCTAGGGGGCAATCAGCCCCAGCATTTT. Translated, it gives CASSQDLRQGLGGNQPQHF.

The V gene is TRBV25-1, the J gene TRBJ1-6; 9 bases fit TRBD1. CDR1 is MGHDK and CDR2 is SYGVNS in the germline V gene. Unmatched junction bases numbered 18, after V lost 8 bases and J lost 7 bases. The CDR3 length is 18 residues. CDR3: CASDRDRVFFGVNSPLHF. The DNA of the CDR3 is TGTGCCAGCGACCGGGACAGGGTCTTTTTCGGGGTAAATTCACCCCTCCACTTT. The entire variable domain, with the rest obtained from reference TRBV25-1 and TRBJ1-6, is as follows: EADIYQTPRYLVIGTGKKITLECSQTMGHDKMYWYQQDPGMELHLIHYSYGVNSTEKGDLSSESTVSRIRTEHFPLTLESARPSHTSQYLCASDRDRVFFGVNSPLHFGNGTRLTVT.

This chain joins TRBV19 and TRBJ2-2; TRBD1 aligns across 9 bases. The CDR3 loop spans 15 amino acids. V lost 5 bases to trimming and J lost 6 bases; unmatched junction nucleotides: 7. Germline V gives CDR1 LNHDA, CDR2 SQIVND (reference sequence). The CDR3 loop reads CASSSGTGFSGELFF. In nucleotides, the CDR3 is TGTGCCAGTAGTTCCGGGACAGGGTTCTCCGGGGAGCTGTTTTTT.

This clone has more than one count but fewer than ten. CDR3 coding DNA: TGTGCCAGTAGTATCGGCCTAGCGGGAGAGGGGGGCCAGTTCTTC. Residues: CASSIGLAGEGGQFF. The chain couples TRBV19 to TRBJ2-1; TRBD2 aligns across 10 bases. Trimming cost V 3 bases and J 13 bases; bases outside gene matches: 12. The germline CDR1 and CDR2 sequences are LNHDA and SQIVND (reference sequence). The CDR3 has 15 amino acids.

The chain carries TRBV6-5 and TRBJ2-1; D not certain. This CDR3 has 13 amino acids. The V gene lost 0 bases and the J gene lost 8 bases, with 8 bases spanning the gap. Germline V gene lookup returns CDR1 MNHEY and CDR2 SVGAGI. The CDR3 bases are TGTGCCAGCAGTTACTCCCTGTCAGATGAGCAGTTCTTC. Its translation: CASSYSLSDEQFF.

J is TRBJ2-1 and V is TRBV7-9; 8 nucleotides match TRBD2. Germline lookup yields CDR1 SEHNR and CDR2 FQNEAQ (reference sequence). V shed 2 bases and J 3 bases; nucleotides not matched to a gene: 9. CDR3 length: 17 residues. CDR3 residues: CASSLTASGRFYNEQFF. CDR3 nucleotides: TGTGCCAGCAGCTTAACGGCTAGCGGGCGCTTCTACAATGAGCAGTTCTTC.

The V call is TRBV7-3, the J call TRBJ1-6, with 9 bases fitting TRBD1. The CDR3 runs 16 residues. CDR1 and CDR2 from the germline V gene are SGHTA and FQGTGA. The V gene end was trimmed by 1 base and the J gene end by 9 bases; junction bases not matched to a gene: 7. This CDR3 is CASSLRGTGTGSPLHF. CDR3 DNA: TGTGCCAGCAGCTTAAGGGGGACAGGGACCGGTTCACCCCTCCACTTT. The whole variable domain, filled in from reference TRBV7-3 and TRBJ1-6, reads GAGVSQTPSNKVTEKGKYVELRCDPISGHTALYWYRQSLGQGPEFLIYFQGTGAADDSGLPNDRFFAVRPEGSVSTLKIQRTERGDSAVYLCASSLRGTGTGSPLHFGNGTRLTVT.

The V call is TRBV19, the J call TRBJ2-7; D is perhaps TRBD1 (5 bases). Trimming pared 2 bases from V and 11 bases from J, leaving 28 bases between. Germline loops: CDR1 LNHDA, CDR2 SQIVND (reference sequence). This CDR3 spans 17 amino acids. The CDR3 protein is CASSITEWGSIQGTKYF. Written as DNA, the CDR3 is TGTGCCAGTAGTATAACCGAGTGGGGCTCGATTCAGGGAACAAAGTACTTC.

The V call is TRBV4-3, the J call TRBJ2-5; 12 nucleotides match TRBD2. J lost 7 bases, V lost 0 bases, and 15 bases had no gene match. There are 19 residues in the CDR3. The germline V gene encodes CDR1 LGHNA and CDR2 YSLEER. DNA of the CDR3: TGCGCCAGCAGCCAAGACACTAGCGGGAGGCCTGTATCCTCAAGGACCCAGTACTTC. As protein: CASSQDTSGRPVSSRTQYF.

The V call is TRBV9, the J call TRBJ2-6, with 7 bases matching TRBD1. The CDR3 covers 14 residues. V lost 5 bases, J lost 2 bases, and 1 base stayed unmatched. Germline CDR1 and CDR2: SGDLS and YYNGEE. The CDR3 DNA follows: TGTGCCAGCAGTGACAGGGCTGGGGCCAACGTCCTGACTTTC. Residues: CASSDRAGANVLTF.

The chain combines TRBV7-8 with TRBJ2-5; the D gene could be TRBD1 or TRBD2 (5 bases each). V lost 7 bases, J lost 4 bases, and 16 bases lay in between. Germline CDR1 SGHVS, CDR2 FQNEAQ. CDR3 length equals 14 residues. The CDR3 reads CASNREGDRETQYF. CDR3 coding DNA: TGTGCCAGCAATCGGGAAGGGGATCGAGAGACCCAGTACTTC.

The chain has TRBV6-2 or TRBV6-3 and TRBJ2-1, with 8 bases aligning to TRBD2. Unmatched junction bases numbered 8, after V lost 0 bases and J lost 1 base. This CDR3 has 18 amino acids. Looked up from germline, CDR1 is MNHEY and CDR2 is SVGEGT. For the CDR3, the DNA is TGTGCCAGCAGTTACTCGACCAGCGGGAGAGCTTCCTACAATGAGCAGTTCTTC. Amino acids: CASSYSTSGRASYNEQFF.

The rearrangement joins TRBV29-1 to TRBJ2-3, with D uncertain. This CDR3 region has 13 residues. Germline V gene lookup returns CDR1 SQVTM and CDR2 ANQGSEA. The V and J ends lost 8 bases and 2 bases respectively, with 14 bases between them. The DNA of the CDR3 is TGCAGCCTCCAAGTTGGAGTCACAGATACGCAGTATTTT. It encodes CSLQVGVTDTQYF.

In nucleotides, the CDR3 is TGCGCCAGCAGCTTGGGAAATGGCTACACCTTC. It yields the protein CASSLGNGYTF. This rearrangement joins TRBV5-1 to TRBJ1-2; D not resolved. The germline V gene encodes CDR1 SGHRS and CDR2 YFSETQ. V gave up 0 bases and J gave up 6 bases, with 3 bases separating them. The CDR3 totals 11 residues.

The J gene is TRBJ1-2, the V gene TRBV18; 8 positions match TRBD1. The CDR3 contains 14 residues. V lost 2 bases, J lost 8 bases, and 7 bases stayed unmatched. Germline V gives CDR1 KGHSH, CDR2 LQKENI. This CDR3 reads CASSPTGQVYGYTF. Written as DNA, the CDR3 is TGTGCCAGCTCACCAACGGGACAGGTTTACGGCTACACCTTC.

The rearrangement links TRBV12-5 to TRBJ1-1; D is undetermined. CDR1 is LGHNT and CDR2 is FRNRAP in the germline V gene. V shed 1 base and J shed 3 bases, with 6 bases lying between them. The CDR3 totals 13 residues. The CDR3 is CASGLAGDTEAFF. As DNA, the CDR3 is TGTGCTAGTGGTTTGGCTGGGGACACTGAAGCTTTCTTT.

V and J are TRBV19 and TRBJ1-5; tentative D call: TRBD1 (5 bases). Deletions cut 0 bases from V and 9 bases from J, with 18 bases between. This CDR3 region has 16 residues. The germline gives CDR1 LNHDA, CDR2 SQIVND (reference sequence). DNA for the CDR3: TGTGCCAGTAGTATAGATCTATGGCAGGGTAGTAGGCCCCAGCATTTT. Protein sequence: CASSIDLWQGSRPQHF.

V usage is TRBV24-1 and J usage is TRBJ2-3; 14 bases align to TRBD2. Germline trimming cut 4 bases from V and 4 bases from J; bases unmatched to any gene: 9. CDR1 and CDR2 (germline): KGHDR, SFDVKD. The CDR3 is 18 amino acids. The CDR3 nucleotides are TGTGCCACCAGTGACCCGACTAGCGGGAGGGCCGGGGCAGATACGCAGTATTTT. Its translation is CATSDPTSGRAGADTQYF.

The chain employs TRBV10-1 and TRBJ1-3; tentatively, D is TRBD1 (6 bases). Trimming cost V 6 bases and J 0 bases, with 15 bases left between them. This CDR3 is built from 16 residues. Germline lookup yields CDR1 WNHNN and CDR2 SYGVQD (reference sequence). Written as DNA, the CDR3 is TGCGCCAGCAGGGACAGTCCGACCTACTCTGGAAACACCATATATTTT. Its translation: CASRDSPTYSGNTIYF.

The chain has TRBV6-2 or TRBV6-3 and TRBJ2-3; D ambiguous. In germline, CDR1 is MNHEY, CDR2 SVGEGT. This CDR3 contains 13 residues. Between the trimmed V and J ends, which lost 6 bases and 5 bases, there was a span of 12 bases. The CDR3 bases are TGTGCCAGCAGCCGGAAAGTTAAAGATACGCAGTATTTT. As protein: CASSRKVKDTQYF.

Notes on this clone: Germline and junction disagree at one end, which may indicate a read error. V and J are TRBV7-9 and TRBJ1-3; D is undetermined. The CDR3 contains 13 residues. Germline V lookup: CDR1 SEHNR, CDR2 FQNEAQ (reference sequence). In DNA form, the CDR3 reads TGTGCCGGCAGCACGAGCTCTGGAAACACCATATATTTT. This translates into CAGSTSSGNTIYF.

This chain connects TRBV4-3 to TRBJ1-3, with D possibly being TRBD1 (5 bases). The CDR3 is made up of 16 amino acids. Trimming stripped 0 bases from V and 5 bases from J, with 14 bases between. CDR1 is LGHNA and CDR2 is YSLEER in the germline V gene. In DNA form, the CDR3 reads TGCGCCAGCAGCCAAGATATCTCAGGGCTTAGAAACACCATATATTTT. Translated: CASSQDISGLRNTIYF.